This T cell receptor beta chain came from a study of response to subunit inactivated influenza vaccine. The study's findings and limits: A suggestion made by the authors is that each seasonal influenza vaccination recruits few new T cells.

TCRdb used MiXCR to reprocess the RT-PCR reads, holding one entry per CDR3 protein. The sample carries about 180,000 distinct CDR3 sequences, roughly a tenth recorded once. A few counts support this clonotype. The antigen is undetermined. The sample here was CD8+ T cells sorted from PBMCs, taken less than 30 months after vaccination. The receptor was isolated from a man aged 50 to 75 who received an inactivated influenza vaccine.

In DNA form, the CDR3 reads TGCGCCAGCAGCCAAGAGGTAACTACGGGAGGCTACACCTTC. As protein: CASSQEVTTGGYTF. The gene calls are TRBV4-3 and TRBJ1-2; D is uncertain. CDR3 length equals 14 residues. V was clipped by 0 bases and J by 8 bases, with 13 bases between them. In germline, CDR1 is LGHNA, CDR2 YSLEER.